This T cell receptor beta chain was identified in a study of T cells in Graves' hyperthyroidism and ophthalmopathy. Authors of the study amplified TCR beta CDR3 regions from RNA transcripts. Primed by the HTBI set, a first-round RT-PCR was run on the TCR CDR3. TCRdb reanalysed the multiplex PCR reads using MiXCR and keeps one entry per CDR3 protein. The sample comprises around 420,000 distinct CDR3 sequences, approximately 14% of which are singletons, and roughly 7.7% rests with the top ten. In its sample, this clonotype was seen a few times. The sample consisted of blood. This sequence originates from a woman under 30 with Graves' hyperthyroidism.

As DNA, the CDR3 is TGTGCCAGCAGCCCGGCGCTCACAGGGGGCGACTATGGCTACACCTTC. It yields the protein CASSPALTGGDYGYTF. This sequence joins TRBV4-2 and TRBJ1-2; the match to TRBD1 covers 9 bases. Trimming removed 4 bases from V and 3 bases from J; junction bases left unmatched: 9. CDR1 and CDR2 from the germline V gene are LGHNA and YNFKEQ. The CDR3 spans 16 residues.